A selection of T cell receptor beta chains follows, all from one sample in a study of blood T cell dynamics during melanoma immunotherapy. The table came from immunoSEQ multiplex PCR; TCRdb's copy has only in-frame clones and leaves some out. The table has some 13,000 clones, roughly 88% seen once. The input for sequencing was blood, taken from a patient treated with checkpoint blockade. Every receptor here comes from a human donor with melanoma. Each CDR3 is given with its conserved first and last residue. A D gene is named only where the DNA matches it firmly. Some rows mark clone size as missing; the rest say once, few, many or name a class of expanded clone.

>-|TRBV2|-|TRBJ2-4
TGTGCCAGCAGTGCAGCTGCGATCATTCAGTACTTC
CASSAAAIIQYF
>-|TRBV27|-|TRBJ1-1
TGTGCCAGCAGTTTTGTTGGGGGGCGGGCGTCTGAAGCTTTCTTT
CASSFVGGRASEAFF
>TRBD1|TRBV30|-|TRBJ2-5
TGTGCCTGGGGGACAGGGGGAGAGACCCAGTACTTC
CAWGTGGETQYF
>-|TRBV5-1|-|TRBJ1-1
TGCGCTCACTTCGGGAGAGTAGCTATAAACACTGAAGCTTTCTTT
CAHFGRVAINTEAFF
>-|TRBV5-1|-|TRBJ2-3
TGCGCCAGCAGCCCAGGGTGGGCAGATACGCAGTATTTT
CASSPGWADTQYF
>TRBD2|TRBV15|-|TRBJ2-7
TGTGCCACCAGCAAAGCGGGAACCGCCTACGAGCAGTACTTC
CATSKAGTAYEQYF
>TRBD2|TRBV9|few|TRBJ2-3
TGTGCCAGCAGCTCAACGAACCGACTAGCGGGAAGGCACCTCACAGATACGCAGTATTTT
CASSSTNRLAGRHLTDTQYF
>-|TRBV4-3|-|TRBJ2-7
TGCGCCAGCAGCCAAGATCCCCAGGGCGAGCAGTACTTC
CASSQDPQGEQYF
>-|TRBV5-4|-|TRBJ2-3
TGTGCCAGCAGCCGGAACACAGATACGCAGTATTTT
CASSRNTDTQYF
>TRBD2|TRBV15|-|TRBJ2-3
TGTGCCACCAGCAGAGATCGGGAGGGAACAGATACGCAGTATTTT
CATSRDREGTDTQYF
>-|TRBV4-2|-|TRBJ2-1
TGTGCCAGCAGCCAAGACCTCGAGGACAATGAGCAGTTCTTC
CASSQDLEDNEQFF
>-|TRBV11-2|-|TRBJ2-5
TGTGCCAGCAGCTTAAGCAGGCAAGAGACCCAGTACTTC
CASSLSRQETQYF
>-|TRBV5-1|-|TRBJ2-1
TGCGCCAGCAGCTTGAGCGGGCCTTACAATGAGCAGTTCTTC
CASSLSGPYNEQFF
>-|TRBV5-1|-|TRBJ1-6
TGCGCCAGCAGCGCAGGAGCGAGCTCCTATAATTCACCCCTCCACTTT
CASSAGASSYNSPLHF
>TRBD2|TRBV4-3|-|TRBJ2-2
TGCGCCAGCAGCCCTAGCGGGAGGGACACCGGGGAGCTGTTTTTT
CASSPSGRDTGELFF
>-|TRBV30|-|TRBJ2-2
TGTGCCTTTTCCAGGGGATCGTTGGACACCGGGGAGCTGTTTTTT
CAFSRGSLDTGELFF
>-|TRBV27|-|TRBJ1-2
TGTGCCAGCAGTTTCGCGGGGATTCTAGACTATGGCTACACCTTC
CASSFAGILDYGYTF
>-|TRBV7-9|few|TRBJ1-2
TGTGCCAGCAGCTTAGCCTCCAGTAACTATGGCTACACCTTC
CASSLASSNYGYTF
>-|TRBV27|-|TRBJ2-1
TGTGCCAGCAGTTTATCGGGCTCGGAGGCGGGACTCTACAATGAGCAGTTCTTC
CASSLSGSEAGLYNEQFF
>-|TRBV7-9|-|TRBJ2-7
TGTGCCAGCACTTACGGGCTCGGGGGAGGCCACACTACCTACGAGCAGTACTTC
CASTYGLGGGHTTYEQYF
>-|TRBV4-1|-|TRBJ1-5
TGCGCCAGCAGCCAAGATTTGGGTCCTAGCAATCAGCCCCAGCATTTT
CASSQDLGPSNQPQHF
>-|TRBV5-1|-|TRBJ1-4
TGCGCCAGCAGCCCAGGACCGGGGGTAGCTAATGAAAAACTGTTTTTT
CASSPGPGVANEKLFF
>-|TRBV12-5|-|TRBJ2-1
TGTGCTAGTGGTTTGATTGTGGGAGGCTCCTACAATGAGCAGTTCTTC
CASGLIVGGSYNEQFF
>TRBD2|TRBV4-2|-|TRBJ2-1
TGTGCCAGCAGCCCCCCCCCGGGGGGTTCCTACAATGAGCAGTTCTTC
CASSPPPGGSYNEQFF
>-|TRBV14|-|TRBJ2-5
TGTGCCAGCAGCCAGGGTCGGGAGACCCAGTACTTC
CASSQGRETQYF
>-|TRBV7-9|once|TRBJ1-1
TGTGCCAGCAGCTTACCTCTAACTGAAGCTTTCTTT
CASSLPLTEAFF
>TRBD2|TRBV29-1|few|TRBJ2-7
TGCAGCACCCTGGGGACTAGCGGGACCTCTAGCTCCTACGAGCAGTACTTC
CSTLGTSGTSSSYEQYF
>-|TRBV9|-|TRBJ1-4
TGTGCCAGCAGCGTGGGAGGGGAGGCTGAAAAACTGTTTTTT
CASSVGGEAEKLFF
>TRBD1|TRBV19|-|TRBJ1-3
TGTGCCAGTACCAGGGGGGGCTCTGGAAACACCATATATTTT
CASTRGGSGNTIYF
>TRBD2|TRBV2|-|TRBJ2-1
TGTGCCAGCAGTGAATTACGTCTGAACCCGGGACTAGGGGACAATGAGCAGTTCTTC
CASSELRLNPGLGDNEQFF
>-|TRBV28|-|TRBJ1-3
TGTGCCAGCGGGTACGGGGGGGCCTCCGCAGGAAACACCATATATTTT
CASGYGGASAGNTIYF
>-|TRBV30|-|TRBJ1-3
TGTGCCTGGAGTGTGGGGGGAAACACCATATATTTT
CAWSVGGNTIYF
>-|TRBV28|-|TRBJ2-2
TGTGCCAGCAGTTTAATACGATACACCGGGGAGCTGTTTTTT
CASSLIRYTGELFF
>-|TRBV6-1|-|TRBJ1-1
TGTGCCAGCAAGGTCAGGAACACTGAAGCTTTCTTT
CASKVRNTEAFF
>TRBD2|TRBV11-3|-|TRBJ2-7
TGTGCCAGCAGCTTTCTCAGCGGGAGGGCCAAGATCGAGCAGTACTTC
CASSFLSGRAKIEQYF